This T cell receptor (beta chain) comes out of a study of follicular helper T cells after annual influenza vaccination. Study-wide context: Some donors were sampled over the 2013-2014, 2014-2015 and 2015-2016 vaccinations. General study points: ICOS+CD38+ cTfh clonality change tracked circulating plasmablast frequency change.

The germline V gene has CDR1 GTSNPN and CDR2 SVGIG (reference sequence). The CDR3 consists of 14 residues. Trimming removed 3 bases from V and 2 bases from J, with 11 bases in between. Concerning this clone itself: The antigen is not known.

Regarding time point: 2013-2014 season, 7 days after vaccination. Profiling relied on immunoSEQ multiplex PCR, and the TCRdb table lists in-frame clones only, not all of them. This table has approximately 10,000 clones, about 80% appearing once. The chain has TRBV30 and TRBJ1-3; D call uncertain. The sequence came from an adult who received the influenza vaccine. The sequencing used CXCR5- memory CD4+ T cells sorted from blood, collected 7 days after influenza vaccination. In DNA, the CDR3 is TGTGCCTGGAGGGTTAAAGGAGCTGGAAACACCATATATTTT. Its protein product is CAWRVKGAGNTIYF. Together with reference TRBV30 and TRBJ1-3, the CDR3 gives the full variable domain: SQTIHQWPATLVQPVGSPLSLECTVEGTSNPNLYWYRQAAGRGLQLLFYSVGIGQISSEVPQNLSASRPQDRQFILSSKKLLLSDSGFYLCAWRVKGAGNTIYFGEGSWLTVV.